The 20 T cell receptor beta chains reported below all come from one sample, sequenced in a study of blood T cell repertoires in COVID-19. This table comes from immunoSEQ multiplex PCR, and its TCRdb copy is limited to in-frame clones, with some not included. Among around 60,000 clones, more than 80% were seen once, and the ten largest hold around 8.3%. The sequenced material came from peripheral blood. All receptors derive from a human donor with active COVID-19. The donor label of this sample is uncertain.

The rearrangement uses TRBV9 and TRBJ1-2; 9 positions match TRBD1. Germline CDR1 is SGDLS and CDR2 is YYNGEE. With 4 bases clipped from V and 3 bases from J, the junction kept 13 bases outside the gene matches. The CDR3 covers 17 residues. This chain's CDR3 is CASSTASITGGDYGYTF. The CDR3 DNA is TGTGCCAGCAGCACCGCTTCAATAACAGGGGGCGACTATGGCTACACCTTC.

A single count supports this clone. This chain joins TRBV5-8 and TRBJ1-1, with a weak D call TRBD1 (5 bases). This CDR3 comprises 15 residues. Germline V gene data show CDR1 as SGHTS and CDR2 as YDEGEE. V lost 4 bases, J lost 3 bases, and 16 bases lay in between. The CDR3 region has the DNA TGTGCCAGCAGCAACGGGGGGGTGATGGACACTGAAGCTTTCTTT. This sequence encodes CASSNGGVMDTEAFF.

The chain employs TRBV9 and TRBJ2-1, with a tentative D call TRBD1 (5 bases). The CDR3 is made up of 13 amino acids. CDR1 and CDR2 (germline): SGDLS, YYNGEE. The V gene lost 4 bases and the J gene lost 15 bases, with 20 bases spanning the gap. In DNA, the CDR3 is TGTGCCAGCAGCCCCCGGGTCCCTCTAAGGGGGTTCTTC. Residues: CASSPRVPLRGFF.

The genes are TRBV18 and TRBJ2-1; D is undetermined. Germline CDR1 KGHSH, CDR2 LQKENI. V dropped 6 bases and J dropped 5 bases, with 8 bases sitting between them. The CDR3 has 12 amino acids. CDR3 DNA: TGTGCCAGCTCTCCTATTAACAATGAGCAGTTCTTC. Protein sequence: CASSPINNEQFF.

This clone was observed a few times. The chain couples TRBV7-2 to TRBJ2-7, with TRBD2 matching 7 bases. The CDR3 contains 15 residues. The V and J ends lost 3 bases and 5 bases, in that order; junction bases with no gene match: 10. Germline lookup yields CDR1 SGHTA and CDR2 FQGNSA. The CDR3 DNA reads TGTGCCAGCAGCTTCCCCTCCGGGAGGATAGACGAGCAGTACTTC. It yields the protein CASSFPSGRIDEQYF.

This chain uses TRBV10-2 with TRBJ2-5; TRBD2 agrees at 10 bases. J gave up 4 bases and V 5 bases, and 13 bases lay outside the gene matches. Germline lookup yields CDR1 WSHSY and CDR2 SAAADI. The CDR3 consists of 17 residues. The CDR3 sequence is CASSPLAGGQFGETQYF. The CDR3 nucleotides are TGCGCCAGCAGTCCTTTAGCGGGGGGACAATTCGGAGAGACCCAGTACTTC.

Only a few counts were recorded for this clone. This chain links TRBV9 with TRBJ1-2, with D possibly TRBD1 on 5 matching bases. The CDR3 consists of 13 residues. Germline V gene data show CDR1 as SGDLS and CDR2 as YYNGEE. The germline V and J ends were trimmed by 3 bases and 4 bases, with 10 bases remaining between them. The DNA of the CDR3 is TGTGCCAGCAGCGCCGACAGCTTCTATGGCTACACCTTC. This encodes CASSADSFYGYTF.

The genes are TRBV27 and TRBJ2-1; TRBD2 matches 10 bases. The germline gives CDR1 MNHEY, CDR2 SMNVEV (reference sequence). V was clipped by 4 bases and J by 8 bases; unmatched bases: 11. This CDR3 has 16 residues. DNA for the CDR3: TGTGCCAGCAGTTCCCAGAGCGGGAGGGGTGGATATGAGCAGTTCTTC. Amino acid sequence: CASSSQSGRGGYEQFF.

V gene TRBV6-2 or TRBV6-3 combines with J gene TRBJ1-2, with D tentatively TRBD1 (5 bases). V lost 2 bases and J lost 0, with 13 bases in between. This CDR3 has 16 residues. Germline values: CDR1 MNHEY, CDR2 SVGEGT. CDR3 sequence (DNA): TGTGCCAGCAGTTACCCCCAGGGATCGGCTAACTATGGCTACACCTTC. Translating it yields CASSYPQGSANYGYTF.

The V and J genes are TRBV9 and TRBJ2-1, with 9 nucleotides matching TRBD2. CDR1 and CDR2 (germline): SGDLS, YYNGEE. V was pared by 3 bases and J by 7 bases, with 2 bases of the junction left unmatched. CDR3 length: 13 residues. The CDR3 DNA sequence: TGTGCCAGCAGCGACGCGGGGGGGAATGAGCAGTTCTTC. Its protein product is CASSDAGGNEQFF.

The CDR3: CASSPGTGNSGANVLTF. CDR3 DNA: TGCGCCAGCAGCCCTGGGACAGGGAACTCTGGGGCCAACGTCCTGACTTTC. The chain recombines TRBV5-1 with TRBJ2-6; 9 bases align to TRBD1. Trimming took 4 bases from V and 0 from J; bases not matched to a gene: 5. Germline V gene lookup returns CDR1 SGHRS and CDR2 YFSETQ. The CDR3 consists of 17 residues.

The gene calls are TRBV9 and TRBJ2-7, with D maybe TRBD2 (6 bases). V was cut by 4 bases and J by 4 bases, with 15 bases left in between. CDR3 size: 14 residues. Germline CDR1 and CDR2: SGDLS and YYNGEE. For the CDR3, the DNA is TGTGCCAGCAGCCCCACCGCGGGACCTTACGAGCAGTACTTC. Its translation is CASSPTAGPYEQYF.

The rearrangement joins TRBV25-1 to TRBJ2-1; the D gene is possibly TRBD1 (5 bases). The V end lost 5 bases, the J end lost 5 bases, and 16 bases lay between the germline ends. The CDR3 is made up of 15 amino acids. Germline V gene data show CDR1 as MGHDK and CDR2 as SYGVNS. CDR3 sequence reads: CASSFLRQTNNEQFF. Here the CDR3 DNA reads TGTGCCAGCAGTTTCTTGAGACAGACAAACAATGAGCAGTTCTTC.

The sample holds one count of this clone. The chain combines TRBV5-1 with TRBJ2-7; 11 bases agree with TRBD1. The CDR3 has 15 amino acids. Trimming cost V 4 bases and J 4 bases; bases outside gene matches: 7. Germline assignment: CDR1 SGHRS and CDR2 YFSETQ. The CDR3 loop reads CASSDPGQGDYEQYF. CDR3 in DNA: TGCGCCAGCAGCGACCCGGGACAGGGGGATTACGAGCAGTACTTC.

The gene calls are TRBV7-3 and TRBJ2-2, with 8 bases lining up with TRBD2. Trimming at V came to 5 bases and at J to 4 bases, leaving 6 bases not matched to a gene. The germline gives CDR1 SGHTA, CDR2 FQGTGA. CDR3 length equals 15 residues. CDR3 loop: CASSTSGSGTGELFF. In DNA, the CDR3 is TGTGCCAGCAGCACCAGCGGGAGCGGCACCGGGGAGCTGTTTTTT.

CDR3 in DNA: TGTGCCAGCAGCGTAGGGTTGAGAACCTACAATGAGCAGTTCTTC. It encodes CASSVGLRTYNEQFF. This chain connects TRBV9 to TRBJ2-1; D is uncertain. The CDR3 contains 15 residues. V lost 0 bases and J 2 bases, leaving 9 bases between the germline ends. CDR1 is SGDLS, CDR2 YYNGEE, per germline.

This sequence joins TRBV5-5 and TRBJ2-4, with TRBD2 matching 9 bases. After removal of 0 bases from V and 0 bases from J, the junction contained 7 bases not matched to a gene. Germline V lookup: CDR1 SGHKS, CDR2 YYEKEE (reference sequence). The CDR3 is made up of 18 amino acids. The CDR3 region has the DNA TGTGCCAGCAGCTTGGTCCTAGCGGGGACTCTAGCCAAAAACATTCAGTACTTC. Residues: CASSLVLAGTLAKNIQYF.

This sequence joins TRBV5-4 and TRBJ2-5, with TRBD2 matching 8 bases. V lost 0 bases to trimming and J lost 4 bases; unmatched junction nucleotides: 8. CDR3 length: 16 amino acids. Per the germline V gene, CDR1 is SGHNT and CDR2 is YYREEE (reference sequence). Written as DNA, the CDR3 is TGTGCCAGCAGCTTGGACACCGGGGGGGCCGGAGAGACCCAGTACTTC. This codes for CASSLDTGGAGETQYF.

The chain employs TRBV11-2 and TRBJ2-7; no reliable D call. The CDR3 covers 13 residues. Trimming shortened V by 5 bases and J by 3 bases, and 11 bases separated the two germline ends. CDR1 is SGHAT, CDR2 FQNNGV, per germline. CDR3 residues: CASSRTDNYEQYF. The CDR3 DNA follows: TGTGCCAGCAGCCGTACCGACAACTACGAGCAGTACTTC.

V is TRBV19 and J is TRBJ2-1; TRBD2 matches at 8 bases. Germline V gene sequence: CDR1 LNHDA, CDR2 SQIVND (reference sequence). CDR3 length equals 15 residues. Trimming at V came to 3 bases and at J to 9 bases, leaving 10 bases not matched to a gene. The CDR3 spells CASSISGTSSGEQFF. In DNA form, the CDR3 reads TGTGCCAGTAGTATTAGTGGGACTAGTAGCGGTGAGCAGTTCTTC.